One and the same sample provided the 17 T cell receptor beta chains below, sequenced in a study of Graves' ophthalmopathy and Graves' hyperthyroidism. Amplified material comprised TCR beta CDR3 regions derived from RNA transcripts. The first-round RT-PCR employed HTBI primers together with the Qiagen OneStep RT-PCR kit. A multiplex PCR was then performed as the second round. Each CDR3 protein is one row after TCRdb ran MiXCR on the multiplex PCR reads. The profile shows 600,000 to 700,000 distinct CDR3 sequences, about 41% of them singletons. The sample consisted of peripheral blood. The receptors were sampled from an adult man with Graves' ophthalmopathy.

Notes on this clonotype: A much larger clone differs from this one at a single base, so this may be a read error. The V and J genes are TRBV11-2 and TRBJ2-7; the match to TRBD1 covers 9 bases. CDR1 is SGHAT and CDR2 is FQNNGV in the germline V gene. The ends lost 5 bases at V and 6 bases at J; junction bases unmatched: 8. The CDR3 runs to 14 residues. The CDR3 region has the DNA TGTGCCAGCAGCACTACCGGGACAGGGCTCGAGCAGTACTTC. It yields the protein CASSTTGTGLEQYF.

This clonotype was recorded at least ten times. This chain links TRBV20-1 with TRBJ2-7, with a weak D call TRBD2 (5 bases). Germline V gene sequence: CDR1 DFQATT, CDR2 SNEGSKA (reference sequence). The CDR3 consists of 12 residues. As DNA, the CDR3 is TGCAGCGGTTTACGACTACCCTACGAGCAGTACTTC. Protein sequence: CSGLRLPYEQYF.

This clonotype was detected ten times or more. The chain is built from TRBV4-3 and TRBJ2-6; D ambiguous. The CDR3 is made up of 17 amino acids. Trimming took 0 bases from V and 0 from J, leaving 9 bases between them. The germline V gene encodes CDR1 LGHNA and CDR2 YSLEER. In nucleotides, the CDR3 is TGCGCCAGCAGCCAAGATGTCCCCGCCTCTGGGGCCAACGTCCTGACTTTC. This gives the protein CASSQDVPASGANVLTF.

About this clonotype: A much more abundant neighbour one base away suggests this may be a read error. Because the CDR3 is missing its conserved closing phenylalanine or tryptophan, this is likely a read error. The chain employs TRBV9 and TRBJ1-6; D ambiguous. CDR3 length: 12 residues. V lost 5 bases, J lost 10 bases, and 10 bases lay in between. The germline V gene has CDR1 SGDLS and CDR2 YYNGEE. The chain's CDR3 is CASSYMGSPLHL. CDR3 coding DNA: TGTGCCAGCAGTTACATGGGATCACCCCTCCACCTT.

This clonotype was observed a few times. This chain connects TRBV6-6 to TRBJ1-5, with no clear D. V gave up 4 bases and J gave up 3 bases, with 10 bases separating them. The length of the CDR3 is 14 residues. Germline lookup yields CDR1 MNHNY and CDR2 SVGAGI (reference sequence). DNA for the CDR3: TGTGCCAGCAGTTTCGCGGGGAACAATCAGCCCCAGCATTTT. Its protein is CASSFAGNNQPQHF.

The CDR3 nucleotides are TGTGCCAGCAGCCGGGGACAGGGGCCATACAATGAGCAGTTCTTC. Translation: CASSRGQGPYNEQFF. The chain combines TRBV25-1 with TRBJ2-5, with 10 nucleotides matching TRBD1. The assigned J gene may be wrong: the sequence end matches TRBJ2-1 better. CDR3 length equals 15 residues. The V gene's germline CDR1 is MGHDK and CDR2 SYGVNS.

This clonotype has at least ten counts. The chain is built from TRBV12-3 or TRBV12-4 and TRBJ2-7, with D possibly being TRBD2 (5 bases). The CDR3 consists of 14 residues. V was trimmed by 2 bases and J by 8 bases, leaving 16 bases between them. Here the CDR3 reads CASSLSGRFEKQYF. CDR3 bases: TGTGCCAGCAGTTTAAGCGGCAGGTTCGAAAAGCAGTACTTC.

This clonotype has only a few counts. The rearrangement joins TRBV7-9 to TRBJ2-3; 10 bases fit TRBD2. Unmatched junction bases numbered 5, after V lost 5 bases and J lost 0 bases. The germline CDR1 and CDR2 sequences are SEHNR and FQNEAQ (reference sequence). The CDR3 runs 16 residues. In nucleotides, the CDR3 is TGTGCCAGCAGCGGTACTAGCGGGGCTAGCACAGATACGCAGTATTTT. It yields the protein CASSGTSGASTDTQYF. Full variable domain (missing parts from reference TRBV7-9 and TRBJ2-3): DTGVSQNPRHKITKRGQNVTFRCDPISEHNRLYWYRQTLGQGPEFLTYFQNEAQLEKSRLLSDRFSAERPKGSFSTLEIQRTEQGDSAMYLCASSGTSGASTDTQYFGPGTRLTVL.

This clonotype appeared many times. The chain uses TRBV25-1 and TRBJ1-1; 7 bases map to TRBD1. V was clipped by 4 bases and J by 5 bases; unmatched bases: 10. The germline V gene has CDR1 MGHDK and CDR2 SYGVNS. This CDR3 is 15 amino acids long. CDR3 nucleotides: TGTGCCAGCAGTGGTTGGACAGGAGGGGGTACTGAAGCTTTCTTT. As protein: CASSGWTGGGTEAFF.

CDR3 sequence reads: CSARPQGAETQYF. The CDR3 region has the DNA TGCAGTGCTAGGCCACAGGGGGCTGAGACCCAGTACTTC. The V and J genes are TRBV20-1 and TRBJ2-5; 9 positions agree with TRBD1. V gave up 3 bases and J gave up 5 bases; unmatched junction bases: 4. The CDR3 totals 13 residues. The germline V gene encodes CDR1 DFQATT and CDR2 SNEGSKA (reference sequence).

This clonotype showed up just a few times. The V and J genes are TRBV9 and TRBJ1-5; perhaps TRBD1 as D (6 bases). Germline lookup yields CDR1 SGDLS and CDR2 YYNGEE. V dropped 5 bases and J dropped 0 bases, with 21 bases sitting between them. This CDR3 comprises 18 residues. As DNA, the CDR3 is TGTGCCAGCAGTGACCCTGGACAGAGTATTAATAGCAATCAGCCCCAGCATTTT. It translates to CASSDPGQSINSNQPQHF. Filled out from reference TRBV9 and TRBJ1-5, the complete variable domain reads DSGVTQTPKHLITATGQRVTLRCSPRSGDLSVYWYQQSLDQGLQFLIQYYNGEERAKGNILERFSAQQFPDLHSELNLSSLELGDSALYFCASSDPGQSINSNQPQHFGDGTRLSIL.

This clonotype came up many times. This rearrangement joins TRBV7-9 to TRBJ1-5, with D perhaps TRBD1 (6 bases). The V gene's germline CDR1 is SEHNR and CDR2 FQNEAQ (reference sequence). The CDR3 has 15 amino acids. V lost 5 bases, J lost 6 bases, and 17 bases lay in between. This CDR3 is CASSTNRVPSQPQHF. The DNA for the CDR3 is TGTGCCAGCAGCACAAACAGGGTACCGTCTCAGCCCCAGCATTTT.

V and J are TRBV19 and TRBJ2-7; 12 nucleotides match TRBD1. The germline V gene encodes CDR1 LNHDA and CDR2 SQIVND (reference sequence). This CDR3 is built from 14 residues. Trimming took 3 bases from V and 12 from J; bases not matched to a gene: 9. CDR3 residues: CASSMLPGQGALYF. The CDR3 region has the DNA TGTGCCAGTAGTATGCTGCCGGGACAGGGGGCACTGTACTTC.

This clonotype has more than one count but fewer than ten. The chain has TRBV12-3 or TRBV12-4 and TRBJ2-5; D possibly corresponds to TRBD1 (5 bases). CDR3 length equals 15 residues. Trimming left V 5 bases short and J 1 base short, with 14 bases between. CDR3 sequence reads: CASSRGSRIQETQYF. As DNA, the CDR3 is TGTGCCAGCAGTAGGGGTAGCAGAATCCAAGAGACCCAGTACTTC.

This clonotype came up many times. The chain carries TRBV9 and TRBJ2-7, with D unresolved. With 3 bases removed from V and 1 base from J, the gap between germline ends came to 11 bases. The CDR3 length is 14 residues. Germline loops: CDR1 SGDLS, CDR2 YYNGEE. The CDR3 DNA sequence: TGTGCCAGCAGCGCCATAAGCGAGTCCTACGAGCAGTACTTC. This translates into CASSAISESYEQYF.

The chain links TRBV7-9 to TRBJ1-1; 8 nucleotides align to TRBD1. V lost 4 bases and J lost 2; bases outside the gene matches: 6. The length of the CDR3 is 15 residues. CDR1 SEHNR and CDR2 FQNEAQ come from the germline V gene (reference sequence). The CDR3 spells CASSSQGAGNTEAFF. For the CDR3, the DNA is TGTGCCAGCAGCTCTCAGGGGGCGGGTAACACTGAAGCTTTCTTT.

This clonotype appeared a few times. This chain links TRBV27 with TRBJ2-7, with D maybe TRBD2 (6 bases). Germline V gives CDR1 MNHEY, CDR2 SMNVEV (reference sequence). V lost 1 base and J 6 bases, leaving 13 bases between the germline ends. CDR3 length: 14 residues. The CDR3 DNA reads TGTGCCAGCAGTTTATACGGGGACTTTAGCGAGCAGTACTTC. It is translated as CASSLYGDFSEQYF.